This T cell receptor beta chain was captured in a study of OX40 agonist ivuxolimab in advanced cancers. Study summary: Patients were treated with intravenous ivuxolimab, dosed at 0.01 to 10 mg/kg and infused every 2 weeks.

Details on this clone: Its antigen is unidentified.

Per the germline V gene, CDR1 is SGHDT and CDR2 is YYEEEE. The CDR3 sequence is 15 residues long. Germline trimming cut 0 bases from V and 1 base from J; bases unmatched to any gene: 3. Here immunoSEQ multiplex PCR was the method, and the copy in TCRdb shows in-frame clones only, minus some. The data show 60,000 to 70,000 clones, with 75% to 90% seen just once and under 2.5% held by the top ten. Whole-study results and caveats: Expanded clones belonging to CD8+ T cells outnumbered, on average, those of CD4+.

Sample: CD4+ or CD8+ T cells sorted from blood, taken in a trial of the OX40 agonist ivuxolimab. V gene TRBV5-6 combines with J gene TRBJ2-5; 7 bases fit TRBD1. The receptor comes from an adult with an advanced solid tumor such as melanoma, head and neck, liver or kidney cancer. The CDR3 DNA follows: TGTGCCAGCAGCTTGGCGACAGGGTCCCAAGAGACCCAGTACTTC. As protein: CASSLATGSQETQYF.